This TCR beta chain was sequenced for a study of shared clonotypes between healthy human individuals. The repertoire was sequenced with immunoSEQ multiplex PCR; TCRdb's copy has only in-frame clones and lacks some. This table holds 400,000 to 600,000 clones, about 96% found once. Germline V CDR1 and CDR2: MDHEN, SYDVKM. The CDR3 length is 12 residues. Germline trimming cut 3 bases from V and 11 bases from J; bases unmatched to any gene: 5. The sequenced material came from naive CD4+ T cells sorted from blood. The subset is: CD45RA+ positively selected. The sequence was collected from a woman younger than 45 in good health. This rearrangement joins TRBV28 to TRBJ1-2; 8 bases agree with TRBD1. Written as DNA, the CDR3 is TGTGCCAGCAGTTTCAGGGGGCGCGGTTACACCTTC. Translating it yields CASSFRGRGYTF.